The 18 T cell receptor beta chains below all came from one sample that was sequenced in a study of OX40 agonist ivuxolimab in advanced cancers. TCRdb's table, derived via immunoSEQ multiplex PCR, lists solely in-frame clones and lacks some. The data hold approximately 74,000 clones, with around 86% observed a single time. Material: CD4+ or CD8+ T cells sorted from blood, obtained in a trial of the OX40 agonist ivuxolimab. These receptors were collected from an adult with an advanced solid tumor such as melanoma, head and neck, liver or kidney cancer.

The genes are TRBV6-6 and TRBJ1-1; D not certain. V was trimmed by 0 bases and J by 1 base, leaving 6 bases between them. Germline V CDR1 and CDR2: MNHNY, SVGAGI (reference sequence). The CDR3 sequence is 14 residues long. CDR3 DNA sequence: TGTGCCAGCAGTTACTCGACATCGAACACTGAAGCTTTCTTT. This encodes CASSYSTSNTEAFF.

The chain couples TRBV11-2 to TRBJ2-7; D might be TRBD1 (5 bases). CDR1 SGHAT and CDR2 FQNNGV come from the germline V gene. The V and J ends lost 1 base and 0 bases respectively, with 7 bases between them. CDR3 length: 14 residues. CDR3 DNA sequence: TGTGCCAGCAGCTTAGGGACAACCTCCTACGAGCAGTACTTC. It codes for CASSLGTTSYEQYF.

In this sample, this clone turned up once. CDR3 nucleotides: TGTGCCAGCAGACCGGGACAGAGGGCTCTTGGGCAGTTCTTC. Protein product: CASRPGQRALGQFF. This sequence joins TRBV6-5 and TRBJ2-1, with 7 bases that match TRBD1. The trim removed 6 bases at V and 12 bases at J, leaving 14 bases unmatched. The CDR3 runs to 14 residues. Germline lookup yields CDR1 MNHEY and CDR2 SVGAGI.

This chain joins TRBV6-1 and TRBJ2-3, with a possible D match to TRBD1 (5 bases). Per germline, CDR1 MNHNS and CDR2 SASEGT. The CDR3 is 15 amino acids. With 0 bases removed from V and 3 bases from J, the gap between germline ends came to 10 bases. The CDR3 bases are TGTGCCAGCAGTGAAGCGGCAGGGCTAACAGATACGCAGTATTTT. Protein sequence: CASSEAAGLTDTQYF.

The rearrangement links TRBV28 to TRBJ1-2; TRBD1 might be the D (5 bases). Trimming left V 6 bases short and J 0 bases short, with 11 bases between. This CDR3 has 14 residues. Per germline, CDR1 MDHEN and CDR2 SYDVKM. The CDR3 DNA reads TGTGCCAGCAGAAGTGGGGGTTCTAACTATGGCTACACCTTC. This translates into CASRSGGSNYGYTF.

This chain uses TRBV2 with TRBJ2-2; D is perhaps TRBD2 (6 bases). Germline CDR1 and CDR2: SNHLY and FYNNEI. The CDR3 consists of 15 residues. Trimming took 7 bases from V and 5 from J, leaving 17 bases between them. This CDR3 is CASTYSAAGTGELFF. The CDR3 nucleotides are TGTGCCAGCACCTACTCCGCAGCGGGTACCGGGGAGCTGTTTTTT.

This chain connects TRBV30 to TRBJ1-5; tentative D call: TRBD1 (5 bases). The germline V and J ends were trimmed by 2 bases and 0 bases, with 11 bases remaining between them. CDR3 length equals 15 residues. Germline CDR1 and CDR2: GTSNPN and SVGIG (reference sequence). In nucleotides, the CDR3 is TGTGCCTGGAGTCCCCAGGGATATAGCAATCAGCCCCAGCATTTT. Protein: CAWSPQGYSNQPQHF.

This clone occurred a few times. The chain links TRBV5-5 to TRBJ2-7, with unresolved D. Germline V lookup: CDR1 SGHKS, CDR2 YYEKEE (reference sequence). This CDR3 contains 14 residues. Trimming pared 6 bases from V and 7 bases from J, leaving 20 bases between. CDR3 sequence: CASITGLSSQEQYF. CDR3 nucleotides: TGTGCCAGCATCACCGGCCTGTCATCCCAGGAGCAGTACTTC.

The V and J genes are TRBV11-3 and TRBJ2-4; tentatively, D is TRBD2 (7 bases). CDR1 and CDR2 (germline): SGHNT, YENEEA. The CDR3 sequence is 15 residues long. With 1 base removed from V and 6 bases from J, the gap between germline ends came to 13 bases. CDR3 region: CASSLAAGHLNIQYF. The CDR3 bases are TGTGCCAGCAGCTTAGCAGCGGGACATTTAAACATTCAGTACTTC. Filled out from reference TRBV11-3 and TRBJ2-4, the complete variable domain reads EAGVVQSPRYKIIEKKQPVAFWCNPISGHNTLYWYLQNLGQGPELLIRYENEEAVDDSQLPKDRFSAERLKGVDSTLKIQPAELGDSAVYLCASSLAAGHLNIQYFGAGTRLSVL.

The rearrangement uses TRBV5-1 and TRBJ2-1, with a possible D match to TRBD1 (5 bases). CDR3 length: 15 residues. CDR1 is SGHRS, CDR2 YFSETQ, per germline. V lost 0 bases and J lost 4, with 11 bases in between. The CDR3 here is CASSLVAGPYNEQFF. The CDR3 coding sequence is TGCGCCAGCAGCTTGGTGGCAGGGCCGTACAATGAGCAGTTCTTC.

This chain connects TRBV7-2 to TRBJ1-4; D ambiguous. Trimming shortened V by 4 bases and J by 1 base, and 13 bases separated the two germline ends. In germline, CDR1 is SGHTA, CDR2 FQGNSA. The CDR3 is made up of 16 amino acids. The CDR3 sequence is CASSSPVGGTNEKLFF. The CDR3 region has the DNA TGTGCCAGCAGCTCCCCGGTGGGAGGAACTAATGAAAAACTGTTTTTT.

The rearrangement joins TRBV7-9 to TRBJ2-3; D may be TRBD2 (6 bases). There are 15 residues in the CDR3. The V gene lost 3 bases and the J gene lost 6 bases, with 16 bases spanning the gap. The germline gives CDR1 SEHNR, CDR2 FQNEAQ (reference sequence). In DNA form, the CDR3 reads TGTGCCAGCAGCTTGGGGGAAGTAGCGGTGGATACGCAGTATTTT. Its translation: CASSLGEVAVDTQYF.

The rearrangement uses TRBV5-1 and TRBJ1-6, with D uncertain. Germline loops: CDR1 SGHRS, CDR2 YFSETQ. There are 17 residues in the CDR3. V was pared by 4 bases and J by 0 bases, with 14 bases between. Here the CDR3 DNA reads TGCGCCAGCAGCCTGAGGTCCTTGTCCTCCTATAATTCACCCCTCCACTTT. It specifies CASSLRSLSSYNSPLHF.

The rearrangement uses TRBV5-1 and TRBJ1-1, with D perhaps TRBD1 (5 bases). The CDR3 loop spans 15 amino acids. Germline CDR1 and CDR2: SGHRS and YFSETQ. Trimming shortened V by 0 bases and J by 5 bases, and 14 bases separated the two germline ends. The CDR3 reads CASSLAGGKGTEAFF. In nucleotides, the CDR3 is TGCGCCAGCAGCTTGGCCGGGGGGAAGGGGACTGAAGCTTTCTTT.

The chain couples TRBV14 to TRBJ1-2; D call uncertain. Germline values: CDR1 SGHDN, CDR2 FVKESK. V shed 1 base and J shed 5 bases, with 8 bases lying between them. The CDR3 has 13 amino acids. CDR3 bases: TGTGCCAGCAGCCAAGGAGGGATTTATGGCTACACCTTC. It is translated as CASSQGGIYGYTF.

The chain recombines TRBV19 with TRBJ2-3, with TRBD1 matching over 10 bases. J lost 4 bases, V lost 4 bases, and 5 bases had no gene match. CDR3 length: 15 residues. Germline loops: CDR1 LNHDA, CDR2 SQIVND (reference sequence). CDR3 coding DNA: TGTGCCAGTAGTACGCCGGGACAGGGGTCAGATACGCAGTATTTT. This encodes CASSTPGQGSDTQYF.

The CDR3 nucleotides are TGTGCCAGCAGCTTAACTAGCGCACGCGGAGAGCAGTACTTC. Translated, it gives CASSLTSARGEQYF. This chain joins TRBV11-3 and TRBJ2-7, with 7 bases aligning to TRBD2. The V gene end was trimmed by 2 bases and the J gene end by 7 bases; junction bases not matched to a gene: 8. Germline V gene lookup returns CDR1 SGHNT and CDR2 YENEEA. There are 14 residues in the CDR3.

V and J are TRBV29-1 and TRBJ2-1; TRBD2 agrees at 7 bases. Losses at the gene ends were 2 bases for V and 7 bases for J; bases not matched to a gene: 8. CDR3 length: 14 residues. Germline V gives CDR1 SQVTM, CDR2 ANQGSEA. In DNA form, the CDR3 reads TGCAGCGTTGAACGAGGGAGGGAGAGAAATGAGCAGTTCTTC. Its translation: CSVERGRERNEQFF.